Below, 26 T cell receptor beta chains from the same sample are listed, as sequenced in a study of control samples from healthy donors and cancer patients. Profiled with immunoSEQ multiplex PCR; TCRdb holds only in-frame clones, not every one. The sample holds 150,000 or so clones, 80% to 95% seen once. Sequencing was carried out using blood. Receptor source: a woman in her sixties in good health.

The rearrangement joins TRBV3-1 (or the pseudogene TRBV3-2) to TRBJ1-2, with 7 bases that match TRBD1. This CDR3 is built from 15 residues. V dropped 4 bases and J dropped 1; count of bases not matched to a gene: 6. In germline, CDR1 is LGHDT, CDR2 YNNKEL (reference sequence). CDR3 coding DNA: TGTGCCAGCAGCCGGTTCGGGACAGATAACTATGGCTACACCTTC. Amino acids: CASSRFGTDNYGYTF.

The chain couples TRBV2 to TRBJ1-2; no clear D. Germline assignment: CDR1 SNHLY and CDR2 FYNNEI. The CDR3 sequence is 14 residues long. Deletions cut 4 bases from V and 4 bases from J, with 13 bases between. The CDR3 region is CASSVSDPTYGYTF. CDR3 in DNA: TGTGCCAGCAGTGTGTCCGACCCGACCTATGGCTACACCTTC.

A remark on this clone: Distinct nucleotide sequences in the sample also encode this CDR3. The chain uses TRBV5-4 and TRBJ1-1; D remains ambiguous. The CDR3 has 13 residues. CDR1 is SGHNT and CDR2 is YYREEE in the germline V gene (reference sequence). Trimming removed 2 bases from V and 2 bases from J, with 7 bases in between. CDR3 sequence: CASSLGSNTEAFF. The CDR3 DNA sequence: TGTGCCAGCAGCTTAGGATCCAACACTGAAGCTTTCTTT.

The rearrangement joins TRBV12-3 or TRBV12-4 to TRBJ1-1, with no clear D. The length of the CDR3 is 13 residues. V lost 5 bases and J 0 bases, leaving 7 bases between the germline ends. Here the CDR3 DNA reads TGTGCCAGCAGTAAAACTATGAACACTGAAGCTTTCTTT. Translation: CASSKTMNTEAFF.

The J gene is TRBJ1-2, the V gene TRBV5-1; D ambiguous. V lost 0 bases and J lost 8, with 26 bases in between. The CDR3 spans 18 residues. Germline loops: CDR1 SGHRS, CDR2 YFSETQ. CDR3 nucleotides: TGCGCCAGCAGCTTGGCCCCGGGAAAAAGAAATACCCTGGGGGGCTACACCTTC. It encodes CASSLAPGKRNTLGGYTF.

The V and J genes are TRBV18 and TRBJ1-2, with 10 bases matching TRBD1. Germline CDR1 reads KGHSH; CDR2 reads LQKENI. The trim removed 3 bases at V and 8 bases at J, leaving 9 bases unmatched. The CDR3 has 15 amino acids. In DNA form, the CDR3 reads TGTGCCAGCTCACCGTCCGGGACAGGGGACAGGGGCTACACCTTC. It specifies CASSPSGTGDRGYTF.

The chain is built from TRBV7-2 and TRBJ2-3; TRBD1 might be the D (7 bases). CDR3 length: 17 amino acids. The V and J ends lost 2 bases and 2 bases respectively, with 17 bases between them. From germline, CDR1 is SGHTA and CDR2 FQGNSA. The CDR3: CASSLSGGTVPTDTQYF. DNA of the CDR3: TGTGCCAGCAGCTTAAGTGGGGGGACAGTGCCCACAGATACGCAGTATTTT.

The chain employs TRBV10-2 and TRBJ1-3; unclear D gene. Per the germline V gene, CDR1 is WSHSY and CDR2 is SAAADI. The CDR3 totals 12 residues. V dropped 5 bases and J dropped 5 bases, with 7 bases sitting between them. The CDR3 is CASSRQRNTIYF. The DNA of the CDR3 is TGCGCCAGCAGTCGGCAGCGAAACACCATATATTTT.

This chain links TRBV7-9 with TRBJ1-2, with TRBD1 identical over 8 bases. In germline, CDR1 is SEHNR, CDR2 FQNEAQ (reference sequence). The V segment lost 8 bases and the J segment 4 bases; nucleotides outside the gene matches: 9. The CDR3 consists of 14 residues. The chain's CDR3 is CASGRTGLSYGYTF. The CDR3 bases are TGTGCCAGCGGGCGGACAGGGCTTTCCTATGGCTACACCTTC. Full variable domain (outside the CDR3, taken from reference TRBV7-9 and TRBJ1-2): DTGVSQNPRHKITKRGQNVTFRCDPISEHNRLYWYRQTLGQGPEFLTYFQNEAQLEKSRLLSDRFSAERPKGSFSTLEIQRTEQGDSAMYLCASGRTGLSYGYTFGSGTRLTVV.

This clone has a single count. The J gene is TRBJ1-3, the V gene TRBV6-2 or TRBV6-3; no definite D call. Trimming took 5 bases from V and 8 from J, leaving 13 bases between them. From germline, CDR1 is MNHEY and CDR2 SVGEGT. This CDR3 contains 13 residues. The CDR3, as DNA: TGTGCCAGCAGTCCGGTGGAGGGTTACACCATATATTTT. This sequence encodes CASSPVEGYTIYF.

This clone turned up a few times. The chain uses TRBV10-1 and TRBJ2-7; either TRBD1 or TRBD2 may supply D (5 bases each). The CDR3 runs 15 residues. The V gene's germline CDR1 is WNHNN and CDR2 SYGVQD (reference sequence). V was cut by 4 bases and J by 4 bases, with 17 bases left in between. The CDR3 is CASSVRVSGTYEQYF. In nucleotides, the CDR3 is TGCGCCAGCAGTGTGCGTGTTTCAGGGACGTACGAGCAGTACTTC.

This clone was detected only once. The J gene is TRBJ2-1, the V gene TRBV5-1; a possible D gene is TRBD1 (6 bases). Trimming took off 0 bases at V and 10 bases at J, with 20 bases between the two ends. Germline CDR1 SGHRS, CDR2 YFSETQ. CDR3 length: 16 amino acids. In nucleotides, the CDR3 is TGCGCCAGCAGCTTGGCTGGGGGCAGGGCCAACAGGGAGCAGTTCTTC. Translation gives CASSLAGGRANREQFF.

This chain connects TRBV19 to TRBJ1-1, with a tentative D call TRBD1 (6 bases). Germline V CDR1 and CDR2: LNHDA, SQIVND (reference sequence). The CDR3 spans 13 residues. The V gene lost 6 bases and the J gene lost 4 bases, with 12 bases spanning the gap. CDR3 in DNA: TGTGCCAGTAGCACACAGGGCACCACTGAAGCTTTCTTT. This encodes CASSTQGTTEAFF.

The chain combines TRBV7-6 with TRBJ2-2; a possible D gene is TRBD2 (6 bases). The CDR3 runs 16 residues. The V end lost 5 bases, the J end lost 0 bases, and 13 bases lay between the germline ends. Per germline, CDR1 SGHVS and CDR2 FNYEAQ. This CDR3 is CASSTRGTPNTGELFF. CDR3 nucleotide sequence: TGTGCCAGCAGCACTCGGGGGACCCCGAACACCGGGGAGCTGTTTTTT.

The chain recombines TRBV5-8 with TRBJ2-3, with 10 nucleotides matching TRBD1. The CDR3 sequence is 15 residues long. V dropped 4 bases and J dropped 2; count of bases not matched to a gene: 4. The germline CDR1 and CDR2 sequences are SGHTS and YDEGEE. CDR3 sequence: CASSLGQGFTDTQYF. The CDR3 DNA sequence: TGTGCCAGCAGCCTGGGACAGGGGTTCACAGATACGCAGTATTTT.

V usage is TRBV3-1 (or the pseudogene TRBV3-2) and J usage is TRBJ1-2; D is possibly TRBD1 (6 bases). This CDR3 contains 14 residues. Germline assignment: CDR1 LGHDT and CDR2 YNNKEL (reference sequence). The V end lost 4 bases, the J end lost 4 bases, and 13 bases lay between the germline ends. The CDR3: CASSPPGHFYGYTF. In DNA form, the CDR3 reads TGTGCCAGCAGCCCCCCGGGACACTTCTATGGCTACACCTTC.

This clone was seen only a few times. The V and J genes are TRBV19 and TRBJ1-5; the D gene is possibly TRBD1 (6 bases). The CDR3 runs 15 residues. The germline V and J ends were trimmed by 5 bases and 4 bases, with 15 bases remaining between them. CDR1 is LNHDA, CDR2 SQIVND, per germline (reference sequence). The CDR3 spells CASSSGQRLNQPQHF. As DNA, the CDR3 is TGTGCCAGTAGTTCAGGACAGAGACTTAATCAGCCCCAGCATTTT.

The chain recombines TRBV5-1 with TRBJ2-7, with D unresolved. V was clipped by 2 bases and J by 3 bases, with 24 bases between them. The CDR3 is made up of 18 amino acids. Germline CDR1 reads SGHRS; CDR2 reads YFSETQ. This chain's CDR3 is CASSLSAGGVSAVYEQYF. DNA for the CDR3: TGCGCCAGCAGCTTAAGTGCAGGTGGGGTGAGTGCAGTCTACGAGCAGTACTTC.

The CDR3 DNA reads as TGTGCCATCAGTGAGTCGCGGAATAGCAATCAGCCCCAGCATTTT. Residues: CAISESRNSNQPQHF. This chain connects TRBV10-3 to TRBJ1-5; D gene ambiguous. Germline values: CDR1 ENHRY, CDR2 SYGVKD. Trimming removed 0 bases from V and 0 bases from J, with 6 bases in between. The CDR3 is made up of 15 amino acids.

The chain links TRBV13 to TRBJ1-1, with 10 bases matching TRBD1. Germline-derived CDR1 and CDR2 are PRHDT and FYEKMQ (reference sequence). V gave up 2 bases and J gave up 1 base; unmatched junction bases: 7. The CDR3 extends over 17 amino acids. The CDR3 loop is CASSLMVTGGWNTEAFF. DNA of the CDR3: TGTGCCAGCAGCTTAATGGTGACAGGGGGCTGGAACACTGAAGCTTTCTTT.

The chain joins TRBV18 to TRBJ1-5; D ambiguous. V shed 1 base and J shed 2 bases, with 15 bases lying between them. The CDR3 contains 17 residues. Germline assignment: CDR1 KGHSH and CDR2 LQKENI. As DNA, the CDR3 is TGTGCCAGCTCACCACGATCATCAAGGTACGGCAATCAGCCCCAGCATTTT. It encodes CASSPRSSRYGNQPQHF.

The J gene is TRBJ2-1, the V gene TRBV20-1; D is unclear. Per the germline V gene, CDR1 is DFQATT and CDR2 is SNEGSKA (reference sequence). V lost 5 bases and J lost 3, with 5 bases in between. This CDR3 has 11 amino acids. The CDR3 sequence: CSAPLYNEQFF. The CDR3 bases are TGCAGTGCTCCCCTCTACAATGAGCAGTTCTTC.

This chain joins TRBV19 and TRBJ1-5, with a weak D call TRBD1 (6 bases). Deletions cut 5 bases from V and 5 bases from J, with 22 bases between. The CDR3 is made up of 17 amino acids. Germline assignment: CDR1 LNHDA and CDR2 SQIVND (reference sequence). CDR3 DNA sequence: TGTGCCAGTAGTGCGCCGTGGTCAAGGGACACTTATCAGCCCCAGCATTTT. Residues: CASSAPWSRDTYQPQHF.

The V gene is TRBV6-6, the J gene TRBJ2-1, with TRBD1 as a possible D gene (5 bases). The CDR3 totals 15 residues. V lost 5 bases to trimming and J lost 4 bases, with 15 bases between them. The V gene's germline CDR1 is MNHNY and CDR2 SVGAGI (reference sequence). Written as DNA, the CDR3 is TGTGCCAGCAGTAAATCACAGGTCCTATACAATGAGCAGTTCTTC. Amino acids: CASSKSQVLYNEQFF.

This chain joins TRBV11-2 and TRBJ2-5; TRBD2 aligns across 13 bases. V dropped 1 base and J dropped 7; count of bases not matched to a gene: 6. The CDR3 is made up of 16 amino acids. Germline V lookup: CDR1 SGHAT, CDR2 FQNNGV. CDR3 nucleotide sequence: TGTGCCAGCAGCTTAGTCACTAGCGGGGGGGACAGGACCCAGTACTTC. Translated, it gives CASSLVTSGGDRTQYF. The full variable domain, completed using reference TRBV11-2 and TRBJ2-5, is EAGVAQSPRYKIIEKRQSVAFWCNPISGHATLYWYQQILGQGPKLLIQFQNNGVVDDSQLPKDRFSAERLKGVDSTLKIQPAKLEDSAVYLCASSLVTSGGDRTQYFGPGTRLLVL.

The chain uses TRBV6-5 and TRBJ2-7; 7 bases are a match to TRBD2. The CDR3 loop spans 15 amino acids. Germline assignment: CDR1 MNHEY and CDR2 SVGAGI. The junction had 2 bases not matched to a gene; V was cut back by 0 bases and J by 0 bases. The CDR3 nucleotides read TGTGCCAGCAGTTACTCAGCGGGGTTCTCCTACGAGCAGTACTTC. It encodes CASSYSAGFSYEQYF.